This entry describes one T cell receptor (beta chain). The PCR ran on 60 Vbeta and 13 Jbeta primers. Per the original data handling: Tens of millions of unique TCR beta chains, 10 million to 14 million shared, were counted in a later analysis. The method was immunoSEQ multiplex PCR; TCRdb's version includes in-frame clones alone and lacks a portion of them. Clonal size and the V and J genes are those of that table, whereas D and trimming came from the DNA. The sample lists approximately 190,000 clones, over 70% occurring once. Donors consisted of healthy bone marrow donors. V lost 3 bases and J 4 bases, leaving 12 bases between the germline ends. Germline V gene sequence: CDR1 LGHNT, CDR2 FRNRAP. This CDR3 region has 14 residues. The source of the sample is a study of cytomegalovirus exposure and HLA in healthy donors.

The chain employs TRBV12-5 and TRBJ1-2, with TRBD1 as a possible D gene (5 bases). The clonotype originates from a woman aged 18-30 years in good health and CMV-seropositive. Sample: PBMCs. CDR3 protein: CASGFGGVSYGYTF. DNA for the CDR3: TGTGCTAGTGGTTTTGGGGGGGTAAGCTATGGCTACACCTTC.